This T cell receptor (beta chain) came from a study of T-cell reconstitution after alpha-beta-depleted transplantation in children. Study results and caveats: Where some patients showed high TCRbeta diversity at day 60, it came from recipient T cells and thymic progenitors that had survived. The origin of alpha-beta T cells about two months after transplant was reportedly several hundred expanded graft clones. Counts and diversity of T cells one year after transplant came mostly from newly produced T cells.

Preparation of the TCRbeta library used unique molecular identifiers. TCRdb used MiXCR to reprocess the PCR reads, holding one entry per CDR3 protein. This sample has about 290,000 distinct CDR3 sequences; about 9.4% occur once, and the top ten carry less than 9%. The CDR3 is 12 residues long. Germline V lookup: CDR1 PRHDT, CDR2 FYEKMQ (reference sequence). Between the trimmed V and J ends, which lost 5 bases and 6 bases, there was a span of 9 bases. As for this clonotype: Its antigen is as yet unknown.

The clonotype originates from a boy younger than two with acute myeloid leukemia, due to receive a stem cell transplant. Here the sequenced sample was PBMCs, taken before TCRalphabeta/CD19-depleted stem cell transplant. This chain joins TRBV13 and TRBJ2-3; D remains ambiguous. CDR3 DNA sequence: TGTGCCAGCAGCCCCCTGAAGGATACGCAGTATTTT. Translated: CASSPLKDTQYF.